One sample yielded the 32 T cell receptor beta chains listed below, sequenced in a study of T cell responses to AZD1222 COVID-19 vaccine. TCRdb's table, derived via immunoSEQ multiplex PCR, lists solely in-frame clones and lacks some. The profile shows about 150,000 clones, about 89% of them singletons. Sample: peripheral blood, taken 28 days after the second dose of the MenACWY control vaccine. The receptors stem from an adult who received the MenACWY meningococcal vaccine as a control.

The chain combines TRBV9 with TRBJ1-2; 7 nucleotides line up with TRBD1. The CDR3 runs 17 residues. Germline loops: CDR1 SGDLS, CDR2 YYNGEE. Trimming removed 0 bases from V and 1 base from J; junction bases left unmatched: 9. The CDR3 here is CASSVGGRGADNYGYTF. The CDR3 region has the DNA TGTGCCAGCAGCGTAGGCGGCAGGGGGGCTGATAACTATGGCTACACCTTC.

This chain connects TRBV2 to TRBJ1-5; 12 bases fit TRBD1. CDR1 SNHLY and CDR2 FYNNEI come from the germline V gene. V gave up 6 bases and J gave up 0 bases; unmatched junction bases: 6. This CDR3 contains 17 residues. The CDR3 DNA sequence: TGTGCCAGCAGACCCGGGACAGGGGGCTATAGCAATCAGCCCCAGCATTTT. This sequence encodes CASRPGTGGYSNQPQHF.

This clone has only one observation. The chain links TRBV7-9 to TRBJ2-3; possibly TRBD1 or TRBD2 for D (6 bases each). V lost 3 bases and J 1 base, leaving 8 bases between the germline ends. The CDR3 loop spans 14 amino acids. Germline-derived CDR1 and CDR2 are SEHNR and FQNEAQ (reference sequence). DNA of the CDR3: TGTGCCAGCAGCTTTAGGGGGGGCACAGATACGCAGTATTTT. Translation gives CASSFRGGTDTQYF. The full variable domain, with the rest looked up from reference TRBV7-9 and TRBJ2-3, is DTGVSQNPRHKITKRGQNVTFRCDPISEHNRLYWYRQTLGQGPEFLTYFQNEAQLEKSRLLSDRFSAERPKGSFSTLEIQRTEQGDSAMYLCASSFRGGTDTQYFGPGTRLTVL.

The chain links TRBV2 to TRBJ2-2; D not resolved. This CDR3 comprises 15 residues. V shed 0 bases and J shed 0 bases, with 5 bases lying between them. CDR1 SNHLY and CDR2 FYNNEI come from the germline V gene. The CDR3 sequence: CASSEAAPNTGELFF. The CDR3, as DNA: TGTGCCAGCAGTGAAGCGGCTCCGAACACCGGGGAGCTGTTTTTT.

This clone was observed a single time. The rearrangement uses TRBV29-1 and TRBJ1-2, with D perhaps TRBD1 (6 bases). Trimming stripped 2 bases from V and 6 bases from J, with 10 bases between. This CDR3 region has 12 residues. The germline V gene encodes CDR1 SQVTM and CDR2 ANQGSEA. The CDR3 spells CSVESGEDGYTF. CDR3 coding DNA: TGCAGCGTTGAATCAGGGGAGGATGGCTACACCTTC.

The chain carries TRBV15 and TRBJ1-2; D ambiguous. This CDR3 comprises 16 residues. V was trimmed by 0 bases and J by 4 bases, leaving 15 bases between them. The germline V gene has CDR1 LNHNV and CDR2 YYDKDF (reference sequence). The CDR3 loop is CATSRDGVVSGYGYTF. The CDR3 region has the DNA TGTGCCACCAGCAGAGATGGGGTGGTTTCAGGCTATGGCTACACCTTC. Full variable domain (rest looked up from reference TRBV15 and TRBJ1-2): DAMVIQNPRYQVTQFGKPVTLSCSQTLNHNVMYWYQQKSSQAPKLLFHYYDKDFNNEADTPDNFQSRRPNTSFCFLDIRSPGLGDTAMYLCATSRDGVVSGYGYTFGSGTRLTVV.

This clone was observed a few times. J is TRBJ2-2 and V is TRBV2; D is uncertain. V lost 4 bases, J lost 6 bases, and 3 bases lay in between. The CDR3 contains 11 residues. Per the germline V gene, CDR1 is SNHLY and CDR2 is FYNNEI. CDR3 sequence reads: CASSAAGELFF. Written as DNA, the CDR3 is TGTGCCAGCAGTGCAGCCGGGGAGCTGTTTTTT.

The rearrangement joins TRBV6-2 or TRBV6-3 to TRBJ2-7; the D gene is possibly TRBD2 (6 bases). V was shortened by 6 bases and J by 0 bases, with 12 bases between the two germline ends. CDR1 is MNHEY and CDR2 is SVGEGT in the germline V gene. This CDR3 contains 14 residues. CDR3 DNA sequence: TGTGCCAGCAGCATGGGAGGAGCCTCCTACGAGCAGTACTTC. This encodes CASSMGGASYEQYF.

The chain recombines TRBV6-2 or TRBV6-3 with TRBJ2-5, with D possibly TRBD1 on 6 matching bases. Germline CDR1 reads MNHEY; CDR2 reads SVGEGT. CDR3 length: 16 amino acids. The ends were cut back, 2 bases at V and 1 base at J, with 14 bases in the middle. CDR3 DNA: TGTGCCAGCAGTTACGGTCGATTGGACAGCCAAGAGACCCAGTACTTC. This translates into CASSYGRLDSQETQYF.

V is TRBV7-3 and J is TRBJ1-6; D gene unclear. The V and J ends lost 2 bases and 7 bases respectively, with 6 bases between them. The V gene's germline CDR1 is SGHTA and CDR2 FQGTGA. The length of the CDR3 is 13 residues. CDR3: CASSLLGNSPLHF. CDR3 nucleotide sequence: TGTGCCAGCAGCTTACTGGGGAATTCACCCCTCCACTTT.

The J gene is TRBJ2-3, the V gene TRBV30; D remains unclear. The CDR3 extends over 13 amino acids. Per the germline V gene, CDR1 is GTSNPN and CDR2 is SVGIG (reference sequence). V lost 0 bases, J lost 0 bases, and 4 bases lay in between. The chain's CDR3 is CAWSVGSTDTQYF. The CDR3 region has the DNA TGTGCCTGGAGTGTAGGGAGCACAGATACGCAGTATTTT.

This chain connects TRBV7-3 to TRBJ1-6, with D uncertain. The CDR3 loop spans 14 amino acids. Germline V gene lookup returns CDR1 SGHTA and CDR2 FQGTGA. Trimming stripped 5 bases from V and 5 bases from J, with 10 bases between. CDR3 sequence reads: CASSQGGDNSPLHF. CDR3 nucleotides: TGTGCCAGCAGCCAAGGAGGAGATAATTCACCCCTCCACTTT.

The CDR3: CASSWQGNTEAFF. CDR3 DNA: TGTGCCAGCAGTTGGCAGGGGAACACTGAAGCTTTCTTT. This chain links TRBV28 with TRBJ1-1, with D perhaps matching TRBD1 (5 bases). Germline CDR1 reads MDHEN; CDR2 reads SYDVKM. Trimming shortened V by 4 bases and J by 1 base, and 7 bases separated the two germline ends. The CDR3 length is 13 residues. Based on the CDR3 plus reference TRBV28 and TRBJ1-1, the full variable domain is DVKVTQSSRYLVKRTGEKVFLECVQDMDHENMFWYRQDPGLGLRLIYFSYDVKMKEKGDIPEGYSVSREKKERFSLILESASTNQTSMYLCASSWQGNTEAFFGQGTRLTVV.

V and J are TRBV6-2 or TRBV6-3 and TRBJ2-5, with TRBD2 identical over 8 bases. Germline V gene lookup returns CDR1 MNHEY and CDR2 SVGEGT. This CDR3 is 14 amino acids long. Trimming at V came to 4 bases and at J to 5 bases, leaving 6 bases not matched to a gene. The CDR3 DNA sequence: TGTGCCAGCAGTTCGGACGGGGGGGCGGAGACCCAGTACTTC. This sequence encodes CASSSDGGAETQYF.

This rearrangement joins TRBV6-5 to TRBJ1-5; possible D gene TRBD1, 6 bases. This CDR3 has 15 amino acids. Trimming left V 5 bases short and J 3 bases short, with 14 bases between. Germline assignment: CDR1 MNHEY and CDR2 SVGAGI. The CDR3 is CASSPTTGLNQPQHF. The CDR3, as DNA: TGTGCCAGCAGTCCGACGACAGGCCTCAATCAGCCCCAGCATTTT.

The chain links TRBV9 to TRBJ1-6; D is perhaps TRBD1 (5 bases). CDR1 SGDLS and CDR2 YYNGEE come from the germline V gene. V lost 0 bases and J lost 15, with 10 bases in between. The CDR3 runs 12 residues. CDR3 nucleotides: TGTGCCAGCAGCGTAGTAGAGGGGCTCCTCCACTTT. It specifies CASSVVEGLLHF. The variable domain in full, completed from reference TRBV9 and TRBJ1-6, reads DSGVTQTPKHLITATGQRVTLRCSPRSGDLSVYWYQQSLDQGLQFLIQYYNGEERAKGNILERFSAQQFPDLHSELNLSSLELGDSALYFCASSVVEGLLHFGNGTRLTVT.

V and J are TRBV29-1 and TRBJ2-1, with 9 nucleotides matching TRBD1. V lost 6 bases, J lost 12 bases, and 9 bases stayed unmatched. CDR3 length equals 12 residues. Germline assignment: CDR1 SQVTM and CDR2 ANQGSEA. CDR3 DNA sequence: TGCAGCGTCGACAGGGGGGGGAGTTTGCAGTTCTTC. Residues: CSVDRGGSLQFF.

This chain joins TRBV5-4 and TRBJ2-2; no definite D call. Germline-derived CDR1 and CDR2 are SGHNT and YYREEE (reference sequence). The CDR3 runs to 15 residues. The ends were cut back, 0 bases at V and 1 base at J, with 7 bases in the middle. CDR3 nucleotide sequence: TGTGCCAGCAGCTTGGCGGGCGTGAACACCGGGGAGCTGTTTTTT. Residues: CASSLAGVNTGELFF.

The chain combines TRBV7-3 with TRBJ2-2; TRBD1 is a possible D gene (7 bases). This CDR3 has 15 residues. Per germline, CDR1 SGHTA and CDR2 FQGTGA. Trimming removed 2 bases at V and 5 bases at J, with 12 bases between. The CDR3 sequence is CASSLAGGKTGELFF. CDR3 in DNA: TGTGCCAGCAGCTTAGCAGGGGGGAAAACCGGGGAGCTGTTTTTT.

The V call is TRBV19, the J call TRBJ2-7; 9 bases map to TRBD2. V trimming: 5 bases; J trimming: 1 base; junction bases outside the gene matches: 6. CDR1 is LNHDA and CDR2 is SQIVND in the germline V gene (reference sequence). The CDR3 sequence is 15 residues long. CDR3 protein: CASSPTSGGSYEQYF. The CDR3 DNA is TGTGCCAGTAGTCCGACTAGCGGAGGGTCCTACGAGCAGTACTTC.

V and J are TRBV24-1 and TRBJ1-5, with D possibly being TRBD1 (6 bases). The CDR3 runs 16 residues. The V end lost 3 bases, the J end lost 5 bases, and 16 bases lay between the germline ends. Germline V gene sequence: CDR1 KGHDR, CDR2 SFDVKD. The chain's CDR3 is CATSDRGTIHDQPQHF. CDR3 DNA: TGTGCCACCAGTGATCGAGGGACAATCCATGATCAGCCCCAGCATTTT.

The V and J genes are TRBV28 and TRBJ1-5; 7 bases map to TRBD1. Trimming took 8 bases from V and 1 from J; bases not matched to a gene: 11. The length of the CDR3 is 16 residues. CDR1 MDHEN and CDR2 SYDVKM come from the germline V gene. This CDR3 is CASERIGGASNQPQHF. CDR3 nucleotide sequence: TGTGCCAGCGAGCGTATAGGGGGCGCGAGCAATCAGCCCCAGCATTTT.

This clone appeared a single time. The gene calls are TRBV7-3 and TRBJ2-3; TRBD2 matches at 12 bases. V lost 8 bases and J lost 2; bases outside the gene matches: 11. The germline CDR1 and CDR2 sequences are SGHTA and FQGTGA. The CDR3 sequence is 17 residues long. The CDR3 region is CASGPGLAGPITDTQYF. The CDR3 bases are TGTGCCAGCGGCCCGGGACTAGCGGGTCCGATCACAGATACGCAGTATTTT.

This sequence joins TRBV6-6 and TRBJ1-5; no clear D gene. V was clipped by 5 bases and J by 5 bases, with 10 bases between them. In germline, CDR1 is MNHNY, CDR2 SVGAGI (reference sequence). There are 13 residues in the CDR3. The DNA for the CDR3 is TGTGCCAGCAGTCCAAACGGGGATCAGCCCCAGCATTTT. Protein sequence: CASSPNGDQPQHF.

The rearrangement links TRBV6-5 to TRBJ1-2; D may be TRBD1 (5 bases). The V gene's germline CDR1 is MNHEY and CDR2 SVGAGI. The CDR3 runs to 14 residues. Trimming took off 7 bases at V and 9 bases at J, with 21 bases between the two ends. The DNA for the CDR3 is TGTGCCAGCACCACCTGGGGCTCCTGGGAGAGCTACACCTTC. Protein sequence: CASTTWGSWESYTF.

V and J are TRBV15 and TRBJ2-6; 13 bases agree with TRBD2. The germline gives CDR1 LNHNV, CDR2 YYDKDF (reference sequence). Trimming at V came to 0 bases and at J to 7 bases, leaving 9 bases not matched to a gene. This CDR3 is built from 19 residues. The CDR3 DNA reads as TGTGCCACCAGCAGAGATTGGACTAGCGGGGGAATTGTTGCCAACGTCCTGACTTTC. The encoded protein is CATSRDWTSGGIVANVLTF.

The CDR3 DNA is TGTGCCAGCAGTCAAGGCCTTGGAGGGCTGAGTGGTCAGCCCCAGCATTTT. Amino acids: CASSQGLGGLSGQPQHF. This chain uses TRBV7-9 with TRBJ1-5; D unclear. V lost 6 bases, J lost 6 bases, and 24 bases lay in between. The CDR3 totals 17 residues. CDR1 and CDR2 (germline): SEHNR, FQNEAQ (reference sequence).

The rearrangement uses TRBV4-3 and TRBJ1-2; possible D gene TRBD1, 6 bases. V was cut by 1 base and J by 4 bases, with 13 bases left in between. The CDR3 is 15 residues long. Germline V lookup: CDR1 LGHNA, CDR2 YSLEER. CDR3 bases: TGCGCCAGCAGCCAAGTACAGGGAATGAGCTATGGCTACACCTTC. Protein sequence: CASSQVQGMSYGYTF.

The CDR3 loop reads CASSFLLQGAANEKLFF. The CDR3 DNA reads TGTGCCAGCAGCTTTTTGCTCCAGGGGGCCGCTAATGAAAAACTGTTTTTT. This sequence joins TRBV5-5 and TRBJ1-4; TRBD1 aligns across 8 bases. The V and J ends lost 2 bases and 3 bases, in that order; junction bases with no gene match: 9. Germline V gene lookup returns CDR1 SGHKS and CDR2 YYEKEE (reference sequence). This CDR3 spans 17 amino acids.

The V and J genes are TRBV27 and TRBJ1-5, with D perhaps matching TRBD1 (6 bases). The CDR3 consists of 14 residues. Trimming left V 0 bases short and J 6 bases short, with 9 bases between. Germline-derived CDR1 and CDR2 are MNHEY and SMNVEV (reference sequence). CDR3 nucleotides: TGTGCCAGCAGTTTATCGCCACAGGGTCAGCCCCAGCATTTT. This encodes CASSLSPQGQPQHF.

V gene TRBV27 combines with J gene TRBJ2-7; the match to TRBD2 covers 9 bases. The CDR3 consists of 14 residues. Germline CDR1 MNHEY, CDR2 SMNVEV (reference sequence). Trimming removed 5 bases from V and 4 bases from J; junction bases left unmatched: 6. The DNA for the CDR3 is TGTGCCAGCAGTCCGGCTAGCGGGAAATACGAGCAGTACTTC. Its protein product is CASSPASGKYEQYF.

A few counts support this clone. The chain joins TRBV6-1 to TRBJ2-3, with 14 bases matching TRBD2. V dropped 3 bases and J dropped 6; count of bases not matched to a gene: 11. The germline CDR1 and CDR2 sequences are MNHNS and SASEGT. The CDR3 runs 18 residues. This CDR3 is CASSEPDGLAGGVDTQYF. The CDR3 DNA reads TGTGCCAGCAGTGAGCCGGACGGACTAGCGGGAGGAGTGGATACGCAGTATTTT.